This TCR beta chain was retrieved from a study of blood T cell repertoires in COVID-19. In the study overall: PBMCs, B-cell-depleted T cells, or T cells provided the cDNA or gDNA that made up the material.

The CDR3 length is 15 residues. Germline V CDR1 and CDR2: SGHKS, YYEKEE (reference sequence). The V and J ends lost 4 bases and 5 bases respectively, with 18 bases between them. Here immunoSEQ multiplex PCR was the method, and the copy in TCRdb shows in-frame clones only, minus some. The table records 50,000 to 70,000 clones, approximately 84% of them present only once. The gene calls are TRBV5-5 and TRBJ1-1; no clear D gene. This clonotype originated in a man between 65 and 80 years old with active COVID-19. Source material: peripheral blood. The CDR3 spells CASSPGWGVRTEAFF. The CDR3 DNA sequence: TGTGCCAGCAGCCCCGGTTGGGGAGTACGGACTGAAGCTTTCTTT.